The TCR beta chain described here comes from a study of OX40 agonist ivuxolimab in advanced cancers. This clone was seen a handful of times. Germline CDR1 and CDR2: SGHTA and FQGNSA. The V end lost 2 bases, the J end lost 0 bases, and 9 bases lay between the germline ends. The CDR3 is 15 residues long. Assay used: immunoSEQ multiplex PCR; TCRdb lists only in-frame clones, some missing. The top ten hold less than 3% of the sample, which has 55,000 to 80,000 clones, around 84% seen once. The V call is TRBV7-2, the J call TRBJ2-3; D ambiguous. The sequence came from an adult with an advanced solid tumor such as melanoma, head and neck, liver or kidney cancer. The specimen comprised CD4+ or CD8+ T cells sorted from blood, sampled in a trial of the OX40 agonist ivuxolimab. The CDR3 bases are TGTGCCAGCAGCTTAAAGGGTAAGAGCACAGATACGCAGTATTTT. This sequence encodes CASSLKGKSTDTQYF.